A single sample gave rise to the 9 T cell receptor beta chains below, sequenced in a study of graft-versus-host responses after intestinal transplantation. Repertoires were generated with immunoSEQ multiplex PCR, while TCRdb's copy carries only in-frame clones and drops some. The repertoire includes 86,000 or so clones, around nine tenths of them detected once, and 5.5% to 7% sits in the top ten. Their cognate antigens are unknown. Material: unstimulated CD8+ T cells sorted from spleen or lymph node cells, obtained before intestinal transplant. The source is a human donor who received an intestinal transplant.

In its sample, this clone was seen once. This chain joins TRBV19 and TRBJ1-5; TRBD1 matches 7 bases. Germline V gene data show CDR1 as LNHDA and CDR2 as SQIVND (reference sequence). The trim removed 6 bases at V and 0 bases at J, leaving 17 bases unmatched. CDR3 length equals 19 residues. Written as DNA, the CDR3 is TGTGCCAGTAGCATGTTGAGTCCCGGGACAGTTAATAGCAATCAGCCCCAGCATTTT. Translation gives CASSMLSPGTVNSNQPQHF.

V gene TRBV19 combines with J gene TRBJ1-5; D unclear. Trimming left V 4 bases short and J 5 bases short, with 12 bases between. The CDR3 spans 14 residues. The germline CDR1 and CDR2 sequences are LNHDA and SQIVND (reference sequence). CDR3 sequence (DNA): TGTGCCAGTAGTACTACCTTGGGAGATCAGCCCCAGCATTTT. It specifies CASSTTLGDQPQHF. Complete variable domain (other parts from reference TRBV19 and TRBJ1-5): DGGITQSPKYLFRKEGQNVTLSCEQNLNHDAMYWYRQDPGQGLRLIYYSQIVNDFQKGDIAEGYSVSREKKESFPLTVTSAQKNPTAFYLCASSTTLGDQPQHFGDGTRLSIL.

This clone showed up just once. The rearrangement links TRBV4-1 to TRBJ2-2, with D perhaps assigned TRBD1 or TRBD2 (5 bases each). V was trimmed by 4 bases and J by 1 base, leaving 10 bases between them. Germline CDR1 and CDR2: MGHRA and YSYEKL. This CDR3 has 15 residues. CDR3: CASSPGTENTGELFF. The CDR3, as DNA: TGCGCCAGCAGCCCCGGGACGGAGAACACCGGGGAGCTGTTTTTT.

V and J are TRBV4-1 and TRBJ2-3, with D unresolved. Germline-derived CDR1 and CDR2 are MGHRA and YSYEKL. The CDR3 is 13 residues long. V was cut by 7 bases and J by 6 bases, with 14 bases left in between. The CDR3 DNA reads as TGCGCCAGCAAAGAGGAATTCGGGGATACGCAGTATTTT. Translation gives CASKEEFGDTQYF.

The chain combines TRBV7-2 with TRBJ2-7, with TRBD2 as a possible D gene (6 bases). The CDR3 extends over 16 amino acids. V gave up 0 bases and J gave up 2 bases, with 14 bases separating them. Germline V gene data show CDR1 as SGHTA and CDR2 as FQGNSA. The CDR3 region is CASSLAIAAKTYEQYF. In DNA, the CDR3 is TGTGCCAGCAGCTTAGCGATAGCGGCCAAGACCTACGAGCAGTACTTC. Using reference TRBV7-2 and TRBJ2-7 for the parts outside the CDR3, the full variable domain is GAGVSQSPSNKVTEKGKDVELRCDPISGHTALYWYRQSLGQGLEFLIYFQGNSAPDKSGLPSDRFSAERTGGSVSTLTIQRTQQEDSAVYLCASSLAIAAKTYEQYFGPGTRLTVT.

The V gene is TRBV6-5, the J gene TRBJ1-2, with D tentatively TRBD1 (6 bases). The CDR3 contains 13 residues. V lost 2 bases and J lost 8, with 12 bases in between. The germline CDR1 and CDR2 sequences are MNHEY and SVGAGI. CDR3 bases: TGTGCCAGCAGTTACGCAAACAGGGACGGCTACACCTTC. Translation gives CASSYANRDGYTF.

CDR3 coding DNA: TGTGCCAGCACCGAACAGGGGAACACTGAAGCTTTCTTT. Translation gives CASTEQGNTEAFF. The chain carries TRBV6-5 and TRBJ1-1; a weak D match, TRBD1 (6 bases). The CDR3 has 13 residues. The ends were cut back, 7 bases at V and 1 base at J, with 10 bases in the middle. CDR1 MNHEY and CDR2 SVGAGI come from the germline V gene.

The V call is TRBV29-1, the J call TRBJ2-2; 7 positions match TRBD2. The ends lost 6 bases at V and 1 base at J; junction bases unmatched: 5. CDR1 and CDR2 from the germline V gene are SQVTM and ANQGSEA. CDR3 length: 14 amino acids. Written as DNA, the CDR3 is TGCAGCGTAGGACTAGTCGGGAACACCGGGGAGCTGTTTTTT. Its translation is CSVGLVGNTGELFF.

This clone was seen a single time. V and J are TRBV10-2 and TRBJ2-3, with 8 nucleotides matching TRBD1. This CDR3 is built from 14 residues. CDR1 and CDR2 from the germline V gene are WSHSY and SAAADI. Unmatched junction bases numbered 6, after V lost 6 bases and J lost 4 bases. The CDR3 coding sequence is TGCGCCAGCAGCGACAGGGGTATTCCAGATACGCAGTATTTT. This translates into CASSDRGIPDTQYF.